This section outlines one T cell receptor beta chain sequence together with its context. Its antigen is unknown. The sample comes from a study of cytomegalovirus exposure and HLA in healthy donors. Findings and limits, study-wide: Common viral pathogens (according to a later analysis) appeared linked to several of the most significant clusters. The sole available immune exposure information was CMV serostatus.

The primer mix had 60 Vbeta and 13 Jbeta primers. Sequencing was performed with immunoSEQ multiplex PCR; in TCRdb, only in-frame clones are kept and a portion is missing. Here the sample spans approximately 160,000 clones, 64% being singletons. The V and J ends lost 1 base and 6 bases, in that order; junction bases with no gene match: 2. Germline loops: CDR1 SGHVS, CDR2 FNYEAQ. This CDR3 spans 15 amino acids. The receptor was derived from a woman in her 30s in good health and CMV-seropositive. The gene calls are TRBV7-6 and TRBJ1-6, with 8 bases lining up with TRBD1. The material sequenced was PBMCs. The chain's CDR3 is CASSLGQGRNSPLHF. CDR3 coding DNA: TGTGCCAGCAGCTTAGGACAGGGGCGTAATTCACCCCTCCACTTT.